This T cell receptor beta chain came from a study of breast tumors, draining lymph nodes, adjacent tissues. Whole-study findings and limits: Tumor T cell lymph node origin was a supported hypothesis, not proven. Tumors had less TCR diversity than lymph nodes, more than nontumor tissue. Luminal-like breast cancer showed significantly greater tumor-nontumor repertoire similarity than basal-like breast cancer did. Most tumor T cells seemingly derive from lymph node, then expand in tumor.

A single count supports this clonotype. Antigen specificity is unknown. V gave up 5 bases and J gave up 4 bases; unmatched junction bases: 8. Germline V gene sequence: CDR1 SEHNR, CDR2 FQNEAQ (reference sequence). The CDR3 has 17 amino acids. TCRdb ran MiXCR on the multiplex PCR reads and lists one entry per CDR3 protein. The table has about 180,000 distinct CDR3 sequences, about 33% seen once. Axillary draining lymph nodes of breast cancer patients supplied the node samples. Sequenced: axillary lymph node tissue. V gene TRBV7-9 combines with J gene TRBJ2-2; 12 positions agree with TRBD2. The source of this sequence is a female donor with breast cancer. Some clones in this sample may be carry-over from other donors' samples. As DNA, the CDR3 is TGTGCCAGCAGCGTAGGGCTGGGACTAGCGGGCACCGGGGAGCTGTTTTTT. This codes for CASSVGLGLAGTGELFF.